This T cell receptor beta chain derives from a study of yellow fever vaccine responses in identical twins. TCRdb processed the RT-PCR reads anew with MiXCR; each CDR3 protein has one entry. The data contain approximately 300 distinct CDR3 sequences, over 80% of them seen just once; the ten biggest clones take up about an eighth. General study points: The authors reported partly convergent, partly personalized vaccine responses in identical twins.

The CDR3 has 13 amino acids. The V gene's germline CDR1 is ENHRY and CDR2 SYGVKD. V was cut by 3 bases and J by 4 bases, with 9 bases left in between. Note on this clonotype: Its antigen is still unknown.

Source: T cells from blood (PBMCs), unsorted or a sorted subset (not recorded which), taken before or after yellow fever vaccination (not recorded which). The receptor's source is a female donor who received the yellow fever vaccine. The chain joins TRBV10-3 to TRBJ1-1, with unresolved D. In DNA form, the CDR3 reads TGTGCCATCAGTGACGCCTCTGGCACTGAAGCTTTCTTT. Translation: CAISDASGTEAFF.